Following are 10 T cell receptor beta chains from one sample sequenced in a study of patients and donors after allogeneic stem cell transplantation. Each CDR3 protein is one row after TCRdb ran MiXCR on the RT-PCR reads. Of about 150,000 distinct CDR3 sequences listed, over 30% were seen once; the top ten hold 50%. Sequencing input: blood, either unsorted or a sorted T cell fraction (not recorded which). The receptor source for this set is a human donor who was either an allogeneic HSCT recipient or a stem cell or donor lymphocyte infusion donor (not recorded which). It is not recorded whose cells these are; they may come from a transplant donor.

The chain has TRBV5-1 and TRBJ1-2; TRBD1 agrees at 7 bases. V shed 4 bases, J shed 2 bases, and the junction held 8 bases outside the gene matches. CDR1 and CDR2 (germline): SGHRS, YFSETQ. This CDR3 contains 15 residues. The DNA of the CDR3 is TGCGCCAGCAGCCGTCGACAGGGAGACAACTATGGCTACACCTTC. It translates to CASSRRQGDNYGYTF.

This rearrangement joins TRBV29-1 to TRBJ2-5, with 7 positions matching TRBD2. The CDR3 is 12 amino acids. In germline, CDR1 is SQVTM, CDR2 ANQGSEA. After removal of 6 bases from V and 0 bases from J, the junction contained 1 base not matched to a gene. CDR3 bases: TGCAGCGTCGCGGGGGACCAAGAGACCCAGTACTTC. Protein: CSVAGDQETQYF.

The rearrangement links TRBV6-2 or TRBV6-3 to TRBJ1-2; 7 bases fit TRBD1. V lost 0 bases and J lost 6; bases outside the gene matches: 7. The CDR3 sequence is 15 residues long. The germline CDR1 and CDR2 sequences are MNHEY and SVGEGT. The CDR3 is CASSYSSRGPDGYTF. In DNA form, the CDR3 reads TGTGCCAGCAGTTACTCCTCGAGGGGGCCGGATGGCTACACCTTC.

The chain employs TRBV4-2 and TRBJ1-2, with D possibly TRBD1 on 5 matching bases. V lost 0 bases and J 7 bases, leaving 9 bases between the germline ends. This CDR3 comprises 13 residues. The germline gives CDR1 LGHNA, CDR2 YNFKEQ. DNA of the CDR3: TGTGCCAGCAGCCAAGAGGAGGGGACTGGCTACACCTTC. Translating gives CASSQEEGTGYTF.

This clonotype was recorded at least ten times. The chain combines TRBV6-2 or TRBV6-3 with TRBJ2-1; D gene ambiguous. This CDR3 contains 17 residues. In germline, CDR1 is MNHEY, CDR2 SVGEGT. Trimming took off 5 bases at V and 0 bases at J, with 17 bases between the two ends. DNA of the CDR3: TGTGCCAGCAGTCTCCGCACGAGAGGCACCTCCTACAATGAGCAGTTCTTC. Translating it yields CASSLRTRGTSYNEQFF.

In this sample, this clonotype turned up a few times. The rearrangement links TRBV6-2 or TRBV6-3 to TRBJ1-5; TRBD1 might be the D (5 bases). Germline V gene lookup returns CDR1 MNHEY and CDR2 SVGEGT. The CDR3 loop spans 16 amino acids. Deletions cut 6 bases from V and 0 bases from J, with 15 bases between. The CDR3 DNA reads TGTGCCAGCAGCCACCGAAGGGACGGTAGCAATCAGCCCCAGCATTTT. Translation gives CASSHRRDGSNQPQHF.

This clonotype was counted a few times. V gene TRBV10-3 combines with J gene TRBJ1-3; 7 bases match TRBD1. Trimming at V came to 6 bases and at J to 3 bases, leaving 5 bases not matched to a gene. The CDR3 has 14 residues. Germline loops: CDR1 ENHRY, CDR2 SYGVKD. CDR3 sequence (DNA): TGTGCCATCAGGGAACAGGGGATTGGAAACACCATATATTTT. Translation gives CAIREQGIGNTIYF.

The CDR3 protein is CSVEISSTDTQYF. DNA of the CDR3: TGCAGTGTAGAGATTTCTAGCACAGATACGCAGTATTTT. J is TRBJ2-3 and V is TRBV20-1, with D hard to call. The CDR3 is 13 residues long. V gave up 7 bases and J gave up 0 bases, with 11 bases separating them. The germline V gene has CDR1 DFQATT and CDR2 SNEGSKA (reference sequence).

This rearrangement joins TRBV6-6 to TRBJ1-5, with a tentative D call TRBD1 (6 bases). Per germline, CDR1 MNHNY and CDR2 SVGAGI (reference sequence). V was cut by 1 base and J by 5 bases, with 9 bases left in between. The CDR3 totals 14 residues. The DNA for the CDR3 is TGTGCCAGCAGTTACTTACAGGGCTATCAGCCCCAGCATTTT. Translating gives CASSYLQGYQPQHF.

This clonotype has more than one count but fewer than ten. The chain carries TRBV29-1 and TRBJ1-1; 7 nucleotides line up with TRBD1. The CDR3 has 13 amino acids. V lost 4 bases, J lost 3 bases, and 5 bases stayed unmatched. CDR1 and CDR2 from the germline V gene are SQVTM and ANQGSEA. CDR3 DNA: TGCAGCGTTGCCACAGGGGAGCACACTGAAGCTTTCTTT. Amino acids: CSVATGEHTEAFF. Variable domain in full (rest from reference TRBV29-1 and TRBJ1-1): SAVISQKPSRDICQRGTSLTIQCQVDSQVTMMFWYRQQPGQSLTLIATANQGSEATYESGFVIDKFPISRPNLTFSTLTVSNMSPEDSSIYLCSVATGEHTEAFFGQGTRLTVV.